This record covers a single TCR beta chain. What it recognizes is unknown. The sample belongs to a study of shared clonotypes between healthy human individuals. General study results and limits: Among the subsets, naive ones generally showed larger estimated richness than memory ones.

Template for every sorted-subset replicate PCR totaled approximately 200 ng DNA, 25,000 to 35,000 T cell genomes. The repertoire was sequenced with immunoSEQ multiplex PCR; TCRdb's copy has only in-frame clones and lacks some. The repertoire holds about 670,000 clones, with 72% as singletons. CDR3 length: 14 amino acids. The V gene lost 0 bases and the J gene lost 6 bases, with 13 bases spanning the gap. The germline V gene has CDR1 SGHRS and CDR2 YFSETQ. Sample: memory CD4+ T cells sorted from blood. Subset indicated: CD45RA-negative fraction. The source of this sequence is a woman aged 25 to 39 in good health. This chain links TRBV5-1 with TRBJ2-7, with D perhaps given as TRBD1 or TRBD2 (5 bases each). CDR3 in amino acids: CASSLAGAGGEQYF. The DNA for the CDR3 is TGCGCCAGCAGCTTGGCCGGGGCCGGAGGCGAGCAGTACTTC. Full variable domain (remainder filled in from reference TRBV5-1 and TRBJ2-7): KAGVTQTPRYLIKTRGQQVTLSCSPISGHRSVSWYQQTPGQGLQFLFEYFSETQRNKGNFPGRFSGRQFSNSRSEMNVSTLELGDSALYLCASSLAGAGGEQYFGPGTRLTVT.